This entry lists 6 T cell receptor beta chains sequenced from one sample in a study of regulatory T cells in long-lasting Graves disease. Combining iRepertoire HTBI primers with Arm-PCR of CDR3 regions, the authors built TCR beta libraries. TCRdb re-called the multiplex PCR reads through MiXCR, storing one row per CDR3 protein. The sample yields hundreds of thousands of distinct CDR3 sequences, less than 25% seen once. The time point was: persistent/refractory GD, antithyroid drugs over 5 years with positive TRAb. RNA from PBMCs was the source of the TCR library. The material sequenced was peripheral blood mononuclear cells (PBMCs), taken when the disease was refractory, from a patient treated with antithyroid drugs. The receptor set was obtained from a female donor with Graves disease.

Many counts were recorded for this clonotype. The V gene is TRBV2, the J gene TRBJ1-3; D gene uncertain. In germline, CDR1 is SNHLY, CDR2 FYNNEI. V was shortened by 2 bases and J by 0 bases, with 5 bases between the two germline ends. This CDR3 contains 14 residues. The CDR3 nucleotides are TGTGCCAGCAGTGAATTAGTCTCTGGAAACACCATATATTTT. It specifies CASSELVSGNTIYF.

This clonotype was seen more than once but under ten times. The rearrangement joins TRBV15 to TRBJ2-3, with D uncertain. The germline gives CDR1 LNHNV, CDR2 YYDKDF (reference sequence). Trimming left V 5 bases short and J 1 base short, with 7 bases between. The CDR3 contains 13 residues. CDR3 residues: CATSLDRTDTQYF. The CDR3 nucleotides read TGTGCCACCAGCCTAGACCGCACAGATACGCAGTATTTT.

V gene TRBV29-1 combines with J gene TRBJ2-7; no clear D. This CDR3 is built from 13 residues. The V end was cut by 0 bases, the J end by 2 bases, with 8 bases between. Germline CDR1 is SQVTM and CDR2 is ANQGSEA. The CDR3 DNA sequence: TGCAGCGTTGAAGATCAAACACCCTACGAGCAGTACTTC. As protein: CSVEDQTPYEQYF.

This clonotype has a count of ten or more. The CDR3 loop reads CASSRLLRPPYEQYF. In DNA form, the CDR3 reads TGTGCCAGCAGCAGGCTCCTTCGGCCCCCCTACGAGCAGTACTTC. The chain carries TRBV12-3 or TRBV12-4 and TRBJ2-7; D unresolved. This CDR3 is built from 15 residues. V was trimmed by 6 bases and J by 2 bases, leaving 17 bases between them.

This chain links TRBV19 with TRBJ2-2, with a possible D match to TRBD2 (5 bases). The CDR3 spans 11 residues. With 7 bases removed from V and 6 bases from J, the gap between germline ends came to 6 bases. Germline CDR1 and CDR2: LNHDA and SQIVND (reference sequence). The CDR3, as DNA: TGTGCCAGTATGGAGGCCGGGGAGCTGTTTTTT. It codes for CASMEAGELFF.

This clonotype was seen more than once but under ten times. The rearrangement joins TRBV5-6 to TRBJ1-2, with no clear D. V was pared by 4 bases and J by 8 bases, with 21 bases between. The length of the CDR3 is 15 residues. The germline V gene has CDR1 SGHDT and CDR2 YYEEEE. CDR3 DNA: TGTGCCAGCAGCCCGAATCCCCGAAGGATGTTAGGCTACACCTTC. Its translation: CASSPNPRRMLGYTF.